A single sample gave rise to the 4 T cell receptor beta chains below, sequenced in a study of graft-versus-host responses after intestinal transplantation. These receptors have no identified antigens. The protocol was immunoSEQ multiplex PCR, while the TCRdb copy is restricted to in-frame clones and leaves out a portion. The sample has 90,000 to 130,000 clones; roughly 95% are singletons. Sequences were derived from unstimulated CD8+ T cells sorted from spleen or lymph node cells, sampled before intestinal transplant. The receptors were sampled from a human donor who received an intestinal transplant.

The chain joins TRBV4-1 to TRBJ2-3; 9 bases match TRBD1. V lost 1 base to trimming and J lost 0 bases; unmatched junction nucleotides: 2. Per germline, CDR1 MGHRA and CDR2 YSYEKL. CDR3 length equals 16 residues. The CDR3 sequence: CASSQGQGESTDTQYF. CDR3 bases: TGCGCCAGCAGCCAAGGACAGGGGGAAAGCACAGATACGCAGTATTTT.

The chain couples TRBV7-8 to TRBJ2-7, with D perhaps being TRBD1 or TRBD2 (5 bases each). The CDR3 is 17 residues long. The germline CDR1 and CDR2 sequences are SGHVS and FQNEAQ. The V gene lost 1 base and the J gene lost 0 bases, with 16 bases spanning the gap. Here the CDR3 reads CASSLGMGVGLSYEQYF. The DNA for the CDR3 is TGTGCCAGCAGCTTAGGGATGGGGGTCGGCCTCTCCTACGAGCAGTACTTC. The entire variable domain, with the rest obtained from reference TRBV7-8 and TRBJ2-7, is as follows: GAGVSQSPRYKVAKRGQDVALRCDPISGHVSLFWYQQALGQGPEFLTYFQNEAQLDKSGLPSDRFFAERPEGSVSTLKIQRTQQEDSAVYLCASSLGMGVGLSYEQYFGPGTRLTVT.

Points on this clone: An end of the junction differs from the germline gene, which may be a read error. The V call is TRBV2, the J call TRBJ2-3, with D tentatively TRBD2 (6 bases). Germline V gene data show CDR1 as SNHLY and CDR2 as FYNNEI. This CDR3 comprises 16 residues. This CDR3 is CTSSEGRESGTDTQYF. The CDR3 DNA is TGTACCAGCAGTGAAGGTCGGGAGAGTGGCACAGATACGCAGTATTTT.

The chain recombines TRBV5-1 with TRBJ2-5; the match to TRBD2 covers 9 bases. The germline V gene has CDR1 SGHRS and CDR2 YFSETQ. CDR3 size: 18 residues. V was pared by 4 bases and J by 5 bases, with 18 bases of the junction left unmatched. The CDR3 sequence: CASSPGWAGGPKRETQYF. In nucleotides, the CDR3 is TGCGCCAGCAGCCCGGGGTGGGCGGGAGGGCCGAAGCGGGAGACCCAGTACTTC. The variable domain in full, completed from reference TRBV5-1 and TRBJ2-5, reads KAGVTQTPRYLIKTRGQQVTLSCSPISGHRSVSWYQQTPGQGLQFLFEYFSETQRNKGNFPGRFSGRQFSNSRSEMNVSTLELGDSALYLCASSPGWAGGPKRETQYFGPGTRLLVL.